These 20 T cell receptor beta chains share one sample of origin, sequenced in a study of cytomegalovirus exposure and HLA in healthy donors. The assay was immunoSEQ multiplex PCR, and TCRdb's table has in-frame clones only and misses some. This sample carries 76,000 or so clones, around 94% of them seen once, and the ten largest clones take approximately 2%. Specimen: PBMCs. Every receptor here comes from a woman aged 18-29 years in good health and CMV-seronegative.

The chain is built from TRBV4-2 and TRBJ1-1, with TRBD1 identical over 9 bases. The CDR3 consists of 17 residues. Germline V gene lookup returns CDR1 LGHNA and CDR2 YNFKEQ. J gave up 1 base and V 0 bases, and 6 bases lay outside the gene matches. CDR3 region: CASSQERTGDKNTEAFF. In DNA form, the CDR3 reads TGTGCCAGCAGCCAAGAAAGGACAGGGGATAAGAACACTGAAGCTTTCTTT.

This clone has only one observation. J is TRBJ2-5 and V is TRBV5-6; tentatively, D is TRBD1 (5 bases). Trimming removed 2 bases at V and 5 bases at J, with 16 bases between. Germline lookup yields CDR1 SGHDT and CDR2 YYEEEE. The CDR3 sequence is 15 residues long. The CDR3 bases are TGTGCCAGCAGCTTTGGGCCAGGGATGAGGGAGACCCAGTACTTC. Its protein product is CASSFGPGMRETQYF.

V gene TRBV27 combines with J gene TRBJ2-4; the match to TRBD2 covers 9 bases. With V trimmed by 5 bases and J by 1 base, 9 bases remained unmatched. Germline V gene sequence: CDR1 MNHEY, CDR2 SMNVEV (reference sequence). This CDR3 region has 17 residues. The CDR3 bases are TGTGCCAGCAGTCAACGGGCGGGAGGGCCCGCCAAAAACATTCAGTACTTC. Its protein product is CASSQRAGGPAKNIQYF.

The CDR3 DNA follows: TGTGCCACCAGCAGCCCCACAGTCTATGGCTACACCTTC. It translates to CATSSPTVYGYTF. The genes are TRBV15 and TRBJ1-2, with D unresolved. Germline assignment: CDR1 LNHNV and CDR2 YYDKDF (reference sequence). V lost 3 bases to trimming and J lost 4 bases, with 9 bases between them. The CDR3 contains 13 residues.

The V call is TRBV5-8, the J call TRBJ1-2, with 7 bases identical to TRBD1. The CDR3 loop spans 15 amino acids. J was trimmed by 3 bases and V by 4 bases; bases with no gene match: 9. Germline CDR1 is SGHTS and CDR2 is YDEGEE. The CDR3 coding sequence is TGTGCCAGCAGCAAAGGGACAGTTCGTTACTATGGCTACACCTTC. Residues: CASSKGTVRYYGYTF.

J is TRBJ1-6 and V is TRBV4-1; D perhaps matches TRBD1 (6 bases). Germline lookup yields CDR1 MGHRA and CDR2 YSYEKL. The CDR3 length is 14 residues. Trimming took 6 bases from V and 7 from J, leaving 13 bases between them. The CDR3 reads CASRSGAPNSPLHF. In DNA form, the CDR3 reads TGCGCCAGCAGGTCAGGGGCGCCCAATTCACCCCTCCACTTT.

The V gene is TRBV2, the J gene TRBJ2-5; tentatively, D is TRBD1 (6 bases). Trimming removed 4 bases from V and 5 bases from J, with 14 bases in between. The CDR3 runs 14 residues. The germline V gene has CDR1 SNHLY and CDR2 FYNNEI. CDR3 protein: CASSGLTGHETQYF. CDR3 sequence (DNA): TGTGCCAGCAGTGGACTGACAGGACACGAGACCCAGTACTTC.

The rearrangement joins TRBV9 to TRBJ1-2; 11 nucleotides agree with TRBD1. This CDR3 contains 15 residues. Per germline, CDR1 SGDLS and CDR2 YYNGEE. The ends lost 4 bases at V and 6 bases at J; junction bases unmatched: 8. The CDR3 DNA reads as TGTGCCAGCAGCTCAGGAGGACAGGGGGCGAATGGCTACACCTTC. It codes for CASSSGGQGANGYTF.

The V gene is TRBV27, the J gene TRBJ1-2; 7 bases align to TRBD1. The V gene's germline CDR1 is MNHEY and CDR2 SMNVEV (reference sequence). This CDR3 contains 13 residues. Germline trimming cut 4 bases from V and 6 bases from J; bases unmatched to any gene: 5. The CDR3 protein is CASSSDRVNGYTF. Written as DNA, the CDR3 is TGTGCCAGCAGTTCAGACAGGGTAAATGGCTACACCTTC.

In nucleotides, the CDR3 is TGTGCCAGCTCACAGACTGGACAGGCAGGCTACACCTTC. Protein sequence: CASSQTGQAGYTF. The V gene is TRBV18, the J gene TRBJ1-2; TRBD1 agrees at 7 bases. Germline-derived CDR1 and CDR2 are KGHSH and LQKENI. V dropped 4 bases and J dropped 8; count of bases not matched to a gene: 7. The CDR3 is 13 residues long.

This CDR3 reads CASSKQGTEAFF. Here the CDR3 DNA reads TGTGCCAGCAGTAAACAGGGGACTGAAGCTTTCTTT. The chain joins TRBV6-6 to TRBJ1-1; 7 bases fit TRBD1. J gave up 5 bases and V 5 bases, and 2 bases lay outside the gene matches. The CDR3 covers 12 residues. Germline-derived CDR1 and CDR2 are MNHNY and SVGAGI (reference sequence).

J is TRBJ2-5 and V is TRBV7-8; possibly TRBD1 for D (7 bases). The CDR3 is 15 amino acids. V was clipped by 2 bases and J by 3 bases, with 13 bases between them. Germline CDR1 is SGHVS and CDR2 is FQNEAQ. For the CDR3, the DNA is TGTGCCAGCAGCTTAAGGAGGGGGCCCAAAGAGACCCAGTACTTC. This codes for CASSLRRGPKETQYF.

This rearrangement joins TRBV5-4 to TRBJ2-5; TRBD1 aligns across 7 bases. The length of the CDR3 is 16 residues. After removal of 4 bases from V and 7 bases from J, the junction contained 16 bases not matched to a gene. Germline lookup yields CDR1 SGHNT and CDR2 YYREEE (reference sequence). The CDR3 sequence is CASSLEAQGQRRTQYF. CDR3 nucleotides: TGTGCCAGCAGCCTGGAGGCCCAGGGACAGCGTCGGACCCAGTACTTC.

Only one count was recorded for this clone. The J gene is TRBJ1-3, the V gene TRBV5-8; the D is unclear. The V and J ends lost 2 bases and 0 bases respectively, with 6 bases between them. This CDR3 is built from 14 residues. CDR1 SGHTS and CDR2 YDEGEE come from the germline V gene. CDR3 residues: CASSFPSSGNTIYF. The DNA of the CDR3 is TGTGCCAGCAGCTTCCCGAGCTCTGGAAACACCATATATTTT.

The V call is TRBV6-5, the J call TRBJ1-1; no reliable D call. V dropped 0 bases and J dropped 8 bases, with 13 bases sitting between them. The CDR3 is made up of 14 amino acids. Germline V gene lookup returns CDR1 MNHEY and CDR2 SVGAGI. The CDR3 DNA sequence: TGTGCCAGCAGTTACTCATCTCATGGGGAGGAAGCTTTCTTT. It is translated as CASSYSSHGEEAFF.

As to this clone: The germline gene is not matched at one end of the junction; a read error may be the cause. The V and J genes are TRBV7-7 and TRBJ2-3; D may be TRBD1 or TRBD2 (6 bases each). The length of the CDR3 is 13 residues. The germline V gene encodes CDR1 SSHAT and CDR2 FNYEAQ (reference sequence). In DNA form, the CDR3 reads TGTGCTAGCAGCTTAGGAGGGGGAAATACGCAGTATTTT. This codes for CASSLGGGNTQYF.

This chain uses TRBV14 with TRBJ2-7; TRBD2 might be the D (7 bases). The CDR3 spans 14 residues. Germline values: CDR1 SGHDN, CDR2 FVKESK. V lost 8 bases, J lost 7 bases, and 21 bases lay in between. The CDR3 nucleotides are TGTGCCAGCGCTCCAAGAGGGGGGGCGATTGAGCAGTACTTC. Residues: CASAPRGGAIEQYF.

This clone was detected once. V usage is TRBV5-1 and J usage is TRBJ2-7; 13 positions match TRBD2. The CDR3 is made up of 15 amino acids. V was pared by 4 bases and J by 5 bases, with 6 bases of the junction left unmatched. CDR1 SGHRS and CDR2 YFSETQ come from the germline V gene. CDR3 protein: CASSPGLAGADEQYF. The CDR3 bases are TGCGCCAGCAGCCCAGGACTAGCGGGAGCGGACGAGCAGTACTTC.

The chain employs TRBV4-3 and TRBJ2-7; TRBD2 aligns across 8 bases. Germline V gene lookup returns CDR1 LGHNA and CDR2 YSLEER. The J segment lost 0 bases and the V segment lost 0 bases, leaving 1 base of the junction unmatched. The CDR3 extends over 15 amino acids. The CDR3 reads CASSQDRGGSYEQYF. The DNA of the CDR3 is TGCGCCAGCAGCCAAGATCGGGGGGGCTCCTACGAGCAGTACTTC.

The CDR3 DNA sequence: TGCGCCAGCAGGTACGGACTGGGGGCGGAGACCCAGTACTTC. Translated, it gives CASRYGLGAETQYF. The J gene is TRBJ2-5, the V gene TRBV5-1; D is perhaps TRBD1 (6 bases). The germline CDR1 and CDR2 sequences are SGHRS and YFSETQ. The CDR3 totals 14 residues. V was pared by 5 bases and J by 5 bases, with 16 bases between.